This T cell receptor (beta chain) was captured by sequencing in a study of T cell responses to AZD1222 COVID-19 vaccine. The CDR3 has 21 amino acids. A note on this clone: The target antigen is unknown.

Findings and limits, study-wide: Baseline seropositivity characterized only a handful of AZD1222 recipients. Donors were mostly white British, more females; clonal diversity possibly underestimated.

Sequenced by immunoSEQ multiplex PCR; TCRdb stores in-frame clones only, minus some. The data show over 90,000 clones, with 84% seen just once and about 17% held by the top ten. The origin of this receptor is an adult in good health. The chain is built from TRBV21-1 and TRBJ2-4; the listed D gene, TRBD2, was not tested against the DNA. TRBV21-1 is labeled a pseudogene. This specimen consisted of peripheral blood, obtained on day 0 of AZD1222 vaccination. CDR3: CASSKAGAGRTPRVVVPFQYF. The CDR3 DNA sequence: TGTGCCAGCAGCAAAGCAGGAGCGGGACGAACTCCCCGAGTGGTCGTGCCCTTTCAGTACTTC.